This T cell receptor (beta chain) was sequenced in a study of T cell repertoires in cytomegalovirus infection. TCRdb called the reads again in MiXCR, with one record for every CDR3 protein. Of around 550,000 distinct CDR3 sequences listed, roughly 29% are singletons. Points from the study as a whole: The ex vivo response showed dominance by HLA-C-restricted CMV-specific TCR beta clonotypes.

This clonotype showed up just once. Its specificity is not known. A much larger clone sits a single nucleotide away, making a read error possible. This CDR3 is built from 13 residues. V was clipped by 1 base and J by 6 bases, with 7 bases between them. The germline gives CDR1 SGHTA, CDR2 FQGNSA. Sample: PBMCs. This sequence was found in a human donor in good health (CMV status not recorded). Some clones in this sample may be carry-over from other donors' samples. V is TRBV7-2 and J is TRBJ1-5; D call uncertain. The CDR3 loop reads CASSLEKGQPQHF. The CDR3 DNA reads as TGTGCCAGCAGCTTAGAAAAGGGTCAGCCCCAGCATTTT. The full variable domain, in which reference TRBV7-2 and TRBJ1-5 provide the parts outside the CDR3, is GAGVSQSPSNKVTEKGKDVELRCDPISGHTALYWYRQSLGQGLEFLIYFQGNSAPDKSGLPSDRFSAERTGGSVSTLTIQRTQQEDSAVYLCASSLEKGQPQHFGDGTRLSIL.